Reported below is one T cell receptor beta chain. The antigen is undetermined. Template was genomic DNA from frozen, unsorted single-cell suspensions. This record belongs to a study of immune cell composition in non-small cell lung cancer. Study conclusions and caveats: Roughly 80% of squamous and about 31% of adenocarcinoma cases had tumour-associated clones >0.5%.

Only in-frame clones appear in the TCRdb table, and some are missing; sequencing was by immunoSEQ multiplex PCR. The table includes around 10,000 clones, about 60% detected once. Sample: lung tumor tissue. This receptor was identified in a human donor with non-small cell lung cancer.

The CDR3 spells CASSPGGLQNYGYTF. The DNA for the CDR3 is TGCGCCAGCAGCCCGGGGGGCCTACAGAACTATGGCTACACCTTC. V and J are TRBV5-1 and TRBJ1-2, with a tentative D call TRBD1 (6 bases). This CDR3 is 15 amino acids long. The V gene lost 4 bases and the J gene lost 2 bases, with 15 bases spanning the gap. Per germline, CDR1 SGHRS and CDR2 YFSETQ.